This record covers a single TCR beta chain. Antigen specificity is unknown. Carried by the TCR beta cDNA libraries were unique molecular identifiers. TCRdb called the PCR reads again in MiXCR, with one record for every CDR3 protein. The data contain 750,000 to 950,000 distinct CDR3 sequences, roughly 50% of them singletons. The data belong to a study of post-analysis software for immune sequencing data. CDR1 is SGHRS and CDR2 is YFSETQ in the germline V gene. This CDR3 region has 14 residues. The ends were cut back, 0 bases at V and 3 bases at J, with 7 bases in the middle. General study results and limits: Batch-mates among the samples co-clustered strongly by F measure. Four or five TRBV segments, including TRBV5-6, TRBV5-1 and TRBV20-1, were more frequent in patients than controls.

Sequencing was done on a sample of blood. This receptor was taken from a girl between 10 and 17 years old with multiple sclerosis. This chain connects TRBV5-1 to TRBJ1-5; no reliable D call. CDR3 bases: TGCGCCAGCAGCTTGGACGCTGCCAATCAGCCCCAGCATTTT. Protein product: CASSLDAANQPQHF.